Presented here are 12 T cell receptor beta chains from one specimen sequenced in a study of blood T cell repertoires in COVID-19. TCRdb keeps only in-frame clones here, not all; method: immunoSEQ multiplex PCR. The sample holds tens of thousands of clones, roughly 80% seen once. The material sequenced was peripheral blood. The receptors originated from a man in his sixties or seventies with acute or convalescent COVID-19.

The J gene is TRBJ2-7, the V gene TRBV5-4; D is perhaps TRBD1 (5 bases). Trimming took 0 bases from V and 0 from J, leaving 10 bases between them. CDR1 and CDR2 from the germline V gene are SGHNT and YYREEE (reference sequence). This CDR3 has 15 amino acids. The CDR3, as DNA: TGTGCCAGCAGCTTGGATGGGGCTATCTCCTACGAGCAGTACTTC. Translated: CASSLDGAISYEQYF.

This chain joins TRBV21-1 and TRBJ2-1; the table's D call of TRBD2 was not tested on the DNA. TRBV21-1 is a pseudogene segment. The length of the CDR3 is 14 residues. CDR3 DNA sequence: TGTGCCAGCTCCTTAGCGGGAGAGGGCCATGAGCAGTTCTTC. Translating it yields CASSLAGEGHEQFF.

The chain combines TRBV5-5 with TRBJ1-2; 8 bases are a match to TRBD1. This CDR3 spans 13 amino acids. Germline assignment: CDR1 SGHKS and CDR2 YYEKEE (reference sequence). V lost 4 bases to trimming and J lost 2 bases; unmatched junction nucleotides: 1. The CDR3 here is CASSRTGNYGYTF. The CDR3, as DNA: TGTGCCAGCAGCCGGACAGGGAACTATGGCTACACCTTC.

In its sample, this clone was seen once. V usage is TRBV6-5 and J usage is TRBJ2-3, with D unclear. Germline CDR1 MNHEY, CDR2 SVGAGI. CDR3 length equals 11 residues. V gave up 5 bases and J gave up 4 bases, with 4 bases separating them. CDR3 nucleotide sequence: TGTGCCAGCAGTCAATCAGATACGCAGTATTTT. Its protein is CASSQSDTQYF.

The chain recombines TRBV6-5 with TRBJ1-4; 9 bases align to TRBD1. This CDR3 has 15 residues. Germline CDR1 reads MNHEY; CDR2 reads SVGAGI. Trimming at V came to 10 bases and at J to 8 bases, leaving 14 bases not matched to a gene. The CDR3 protein is CATNPGTGFDEKLFF. In DNA form, the CDR3 reads TGTGCCACCAACCCCGGGACAGGGTTCGACGAAAAACTGTTTTTT.

V is TRBV19 and J is TRBJ1-1; D remains ambiguous. The CDR3 sequence is 13 residues long. Germline V gene data show CDR1 as LNHDA and CDR2 as SQIVND (reference sequence). Trimming took off 6 bases at V and 0 bases at J, with 8 bases between the two ends. As DNA, the CDR3 is TGTGCCAGTAGCGAGGGAATGAACACTGAAGCTTTCTTT. Amino acids: CASSEGMNTEAFF.

CDR3 in amino acids: CASSLASGNTIYF. DNA for the CDR3: TGTGCCAGCAGTTTGGCCTCTGGAAACACCATATATTTT. The V call is TRBV27, the J call TRBJ1-3; D gene uncertain. V gave up 3 bases and J gave up 0 bases, with 3 bases separating them. This CDR3 comprises 13 residues. Germline-derived CDR1 and CDR2 are MNHEY and SMNVEV (reference sequence).

The chain recombines TRBV28 with TRBJ2-3; the match to TRBD2 covers 10 bases. The CDR3 loop spans 15 amino acids. Trimming took 4 bases from V and 9 from J; bases not matched to a gene: 10. The germline CDR1 and CDR2 sequences are MDHEN and SYDVKM. The CDR3 sequence is CASSSLSGGPTTQYF. The DNA for the CDR3 is TGTGCCAGCAGTTCCCTTAGCGGGGGGCCTACCACGCAGTATTTT.

The chain has TRBV30 and TRBJ2-3; TRBD2 agrees at 8 bases. This CDR3 region has 15 residues. V was clipped by 7 bases and J by 2 bases; unmatched bases: 11. The germline V gene has CDR1 GTSNPN and CDR2 SVGIG (reference sequence). The CDR3 nucleotides read TGTGCCTCCAGGGCCGCTAGCGGGTACACAGATACGCAGTATTTT. This encodes CASRAASGYTDTQYF.

The chain couples TRBV19 to TRBJ1-2; D is unresolved. This CDR3 has 13 residues. The germline CDR1 and CDR2 sequences are LNHDA and SQIVND (reference sequence). V lost 0 bases and J lost 1, with 3 bases in between. The CDR3 reads CASSIDGNYGYTF. CDR3 sequence (DNA): TGTGCCAGTAGTATAGACGGTAACTATGGCTACACCTTC. Full variable domain (rest looked up from reference TRBV19 and TRBJ1-2): DGGITQSPKYLFRKEGQNVTLSCEQNLNHDAMYWYRQDPGQGLRLIYYSQIVNDFQKGDIAEGYSVSREKKESFPLTVTSAQKNPTAFYLCASSIDGNYGYTFGSGTRLTVV.

The rearrangement links TRBV6-5 to TRBJ1-1; tentatively, D is TRBD1 (6 bases). Trimming took off 5 bases at V and 5 bases at J, with 9 bases between the two ends. Germline V gives CDR1 MNHEY, CDR2 SVGAGI. This CDR3 has 12 amino acids. The CDR3 protein is CASSKQGTEAFF. The CDR3 DNA follows: TGTGCCAGCAGTAAACAGGGAACTGAAGCTTTCTTT.

The table lists this clone with a count of one. The genes are TRBV6-5 and TRBJ2-7; 8 bases align to TRBD2. CDR1 is MNHEY and CDR2 is SVGAGI in the germline V gene. V gave up 0 bases and J gave up 4 bases; unmatched junction bases: 8. This CDR3 is 16 amino acids long. The CDR3, as DNA: TGTGCCAGCAGTTACTCGGGGACTAGAAGTCGGTACGAGCAGTACTTC. Protein sequence: CASSYSGTRSRYEQYF.